This T cell receptor beta chain was observed in a study of blood T cell repertoires in COVID-19. Study at large: The analysed material was cDNA or gDNA that came from T cells, B-cell-depleted T cells, or PBMCs.

In the source study's methods: It was from reference gene primer amplification that nucleated cell counts were estimated. Profiling relied on immunoSEQ multiplex PCR, and the TCRdb table lists in-frame clones only, not all of them. V, J and clone size were drawn from that table, and D and trimming were deduced from the DNA. The table records 140,000 to 150,000 clones, roughly 80% of them present only once. V lost 1 base to trimming and J lost 6 bases, with 14 bases between them. The CDR3 is 15 amino acids. Germline values: CDR1 SGHDT, CDR2 YYEEEE. The receptor was isolated from a woman in her fifties or sixties who had recovered from COVID-19. The specimen sequenced was PBMCs or T cells enriched from blood (not recorded which). The chain carries TRBV5-6 and TRBJ1-5; weak D call: TRBD1 (6 bases). This chain's CDR3 is CASSLSGGLAQPQHF. CDR3 DNA: TGTGCCAGCAGCTTGTCGGGGGGGCTGGCTCAGCCCCAGCATTTT.